The 20 T cell receptor beta chains below were found in one sample sequenced in a study of shared clonotypes between healthy human individuals. Libraries were prepared by immunoSEQ multiplex PCR; TCRdb keeps only in-frame clonotypes and omits some of them. This table holds around 2.3 million clones, approximately 96% found once. Sequenced: naive CD4+ T cells sorted from blood. Subset of the sample: CD45RA+ positively selected. The receptors were sampled from a man between 18 and 35 years old in good health.

The chain recombines TRBV5-4 with TRBJ2-5; D may be TRBD1 (5 bases). Germline V gene data show CDR1 as SGHNT and CDR2 as YYREEE (reference sequence). Trimming cost V 0 bases and J 7 bases, with 19 bases left between them. The length of the CDR3 is 16 residues. The CDR3 loop is CASSLAGRATEGTQYF. CDR3 nucleotide sequence: TGTGCCAGCAGCTTGGCCGGCAGGGCCACGGAAGGGACCCAGTACTTC.

The rearrangement links TRBV30 to TRBJ2-2; 11 bases align to TRBD2. The length of the CDR3 is 15 residues. From germline, CDR1 is GTSNPN and CDR2 SVGIG (reference sequence). Trimming cost V 0 bases and J 7 bases; bases outside gene matches: 4. The CDR3 is CAWSVGTSGYGELFF. The CDR3, as DNA: TGTGCCTGGAGTGTAGGGACTAGCGGCTACGGGGAGCTGTTTTTT.

The chain employs TRBV5-6 and TRBJ2-1; 10 bases map to TRBD1. Trimming took 3 bases from V and 0 from J; bases not matched to a gene: 12. Germline V gives CDR1 SGHDT, CDR2 YYEEEE. The CDR3 runs 19 residues. The CDR3 is CASSSGTGVSRSSYNEQFF. CDR3 sequence (DNA): TGTGCCAGCAGCTCCGGGACAGGGGTTAGCAGGAGCTCCTACAATGAGCAGTTCTTC.

This sequence joins TRBV5-1 and TRBJ2-5; 8 nucleotides match TRBD2. With 3 bases clipped from V and 5 bases from J, the junction kept 6 bases outside the gene matches. The CDR3 length is 14 residues. CDR1 is SGHRS and CDR2 is YFSETQ in the germline V gene. The DNA of the CDR3 is TGCGCCAGCAGCTCGGGGACTAGGCAGGAGACCCAGTACTTC. Its protein product is CASSSGTRQETQYF.

Note on this clone: The same CDR3 arises from other DNA sequences in this sample as well. The chain has TRBV27 and TRBJ2-7; D perhaps matches TRBD2 (6 bases). V dropped 0 bases and J dropped 2 bases, with 11 bases sitting between them. Germline CDR1 MNHEY, CDR2 SMNVEV (reference sequence). This CDR3 has 15 amino acids. This CDR3 reads CASSLSRGGPYEQYF. The CDR3, as DNA: TGTGCCAGCAGTTTATCGCGGGGAGGTCCCTACGAGCAGTACTTC.

CDR3 coding DNA: TGTGCCAGCTCTCCTACAGGATCTGGCGAGCAGTACTTC. Its translation: CASSPTGSGEQYF. This chain joins TRBV18 and TRBJ2-7; the D gene is possibly TRBD1 (5 bases). With 6 bases removed from V and 6 bases from J, the gap between germline ends came to 15 bases. The CDR3 is 13 amino acids. The germline V gene has CDR1 KGHSH and CDR2 LQKENI. Together with reference TRBV18 and TRBJ2-7, the CDR3 gives the full variable domain: NAGVMQNPRHLVRRRGQEARLRCSPMKGHSHVYWYRQLPEEGLKFMVYLQKENIIDESGMPKERFSAEFPKEGPSILRIQQVVRGDSAAYFCASSPTGSGEQYFGPGTRLTVT.

As concerns this clone: This specimen includes other DNA sequences encoding the same CDR3. The chain combines TRBV6-5 with TRBJ2-7, with 8 bases fitting TRBD1. V was clipped by 5 bases and J by 2 bases; unmatched bases: 5. Germline CDR1 MNHEY, CDR2 SVGAGI. CDR3 length: 14 amino acids. The CDR3 here is CASSRGTGAYEQYF. As DNA, the CDR3 is TGTGCCAGCAGTAGGGGGACAGGAGCCTACGAGCAGTACTTC.

The rearrangement joins TRBV19 to TRBJ1-2; possible D gene TRBD1, 6 bases. The CDR3 is 14 residues long. Germline CDR1 and CDR2: LNHDA and SQIVND (reference sequence). Deletions cut 4 bases from V and 6 bases from J, with 15 bases between. The CDR3 is CASSKAGAPNGYTF. CDR3 DNA: TGTGCCAGTAGTAAGGCAGGGGCCCCGAATGGCTACACCTTC.

The rearrangement uses TRBV5-4 and TRBJ2-1; 10 bases fit TRBD2. Trimming at V came to 4 bases and at J to 4 bases, leaving 5 bases not matched to a gene. The CDR3 runs to 15 residues. Germline V lookup: CDR1 SGHNT, CDR2 YYREEE (reference sequence). The CDR3 loop is CASSLTSGDYNEQFF. DNA for the CDR3: TGTGCCAGCAGCCTTACTAGCGGGGATTACAATGAGCAGTTCTTC.

The J gene is TRBJ1-3, the V gene TRBV6-1; D is unclear. The V end was cut by 4 bases, the J end by 0 bases, with 16 bases between. The germline CDR1 and CDR2 sequences are MNHNS and SASEGT. The CDR3 has 17 residues. DNA of the CDR3: TGTGCCAGCAGTGTTACCCCACACCGTATCTCTGGAAACACCATATATTTT. Its protein is CASSVTPHRISGNTIYF.

This clone was seen once. This chain links TRBV14 with TRBJ1-1, with unresolved D. Trimming removed 6 bases from V and 2 bases from J, with 1 base in between. This CDR3 has 10 residues. Germline V gene data show CDR1 as SGHDN and CDR2 as FVKESK. The CDR3 bases are TGTGCCAGCAGTAACACTGAAGCTTTCTTT. Translated: CASSNTEAFF.

The J gene is TRBJ2-3, the V gene TRBV2; D ambiguous. V was shortened by 4 bases and J by 2 bases, with 13 bases between the two germline ends. This CDR3 is 15 amino acids long. Germline V gene data show CDR1 as SNHLY and CDR2 as FYNNEI. CDR3 region: CASSGTVLLTDTQYF. CDR3 sequence (DNA): TGTGCCAGCAGTGGGACGGTACTTCTCACAGATACGCAGTATTTT.

The chain recombines TRBV7-6 with TRBJ2-1; D gene uncertain. V gave up 6 bases and J gave up 0 bases, with 18 bases separating them. The CDR3 contains 17 residues. The germline V gene has CDR1 SGHVS and CDR2 FNYEAQ. CDR3 nucleotide sequence: TGTGCCAGCAGTCCTGCTGCGGAGTCGCTCTCCTACAATGAGCAGTTCTTC. Translated, it gives CASSPAAESLSYNEQFF.

The chain couples TRBV5-1 to TRBJ2-7, with 9 bases fitting TRBD1. CDR3 length: 17 residues. The V gene's germline CDR1 is SGHRS and CDR2 YFSETQ. The V and J ends lost 2 bases and 4 bases, in that order; junction bases with no gene match: 13. The CDR3 coding sequence is TGCGCCAGCAGCTTAGGGGGGACAGGGACCGTAAATTACGAGCAGTACTTC. It specifies CASSLGGTGTVNYEQYF. Looking up the rest from reference TRBV5-1 and TRBJ2-7 gives the full variable domain: KAGVTQTPRYLIKTRGQQVTLSCSPISGHRSVSWYQQTPGQGLQFLFEYFSETQRNKGNFPGRFSGRQFSNSRSEMNVSTLELGDSALYLCASSLGGTGTVNYEQYFGPGTRLTVT.

The chain combines TRBV6-6 with TRBJ2-2; TRBD1 is a possible D gene (5 bases). V was pared by 8 bases and J by 1 base, with 11 bases between. Per germline, CDR1 MNHNY and CDR2 SVGAGI (reference sequence). The CDR3 spans 14 residues. The CDR3 reads CASGETGNTGELFF. In nucleotides, the CDR3 is TGTGCCAGCGGAGAAACAGGGAACACCGGGGAGCTGTTTTTT.

The rearrangement links TRBV15 to TRBJ2-3, with D possibly matching TRBD1 (5 bases). The CDR3 has 13 amino acids. Germline loops: CDR1 LNHNV, CDR2 YYDKDF (reference sequence). The ends were cut back, 3 bases at V and 6 bases at J, with 10 bases in the middle. CDR3: CATSRDIADTQYF. In DNA, the CDR3 is TGTGCCACCAGCAGGGACATCGCGGATACGCAGTATTTT. Complete variable domain (other parts from reference TRBV15 and TRBJ2-3): DAMVIQNPRYQVTQFGKPVTLSCSQTLNHNVMYWYQQKSSQAPKLLFHYYDKDFNNEADTPDNFQSRRPNTSFCFLDIRSPGLGDTAMYLCATSRDIADTQYFGPGTRLTVL.

This chain links TRBV10-3 with TRBJ2-7; 8 nucleotides line up with TRBD2. The CDR3 runs 12 residues. Germline V gene sequence: CDR1 ENHRY, CDR2 SYGVKD. V gave up 3 bases and J gave up 7 bases; unmatched junction bases: 2. The CDR3 nucleotides read TGTGCCATCAGTGACCAGCGGGGGGAGCAGTACTTC. Translating it yields CAISDQRGEQYF.

The rearrangement uses TRBV6-1 and TRBJ1-2, with 12 nucleotides matching TRBD1. The germline CDR1 and CDR2 sequences are MNHNS and SASEGT. The CDR3 sequence is 16 residues long. The V and J ends lost 4 bases and 4 bases, in that order; junction bases with no gene match: 7. The CDR3 DNA follows: TGTGCCAGCAGTGCCACCGGGACAGGGGGCAGCTATGGCTACACCTTC. Protein sequence: CASSATGTGGSYGYTF.

The chain has TRBV29-1 and TRBJ2-3; unclear D gene. Trimming stripped 8 bases from V and 5 bases from J, with 11 bases between. The CDR3 contains 11 residues. Germline V lookup: CDR1 SQVTM, CDR2 ANQGSEA. The CDR3 DNA reads TGCAGCTTCACGGTGGGAGATACGCAGTATTTT. Translating gives CSFTVGDTQYF.

The genes are TRBV10-2 and TRBJ1-4, with 7 positions matching TRBD1. Per the germline V gene, CDR1 is WSHSY and CDR2 is SAAADI. J lost 0 bases, V lost 7 bases, and 2 bases had no gene match. The length of the CDR3 is 14 residues. The CDR3 region is CASKGTATNEKLFF. The CDR3 DNA is TGCGCCAGCAAGGGGACAGCAACTAATGAAAAACTGTTTTTT.